This entry lists 3 T cell receptor beta chains sequenced from one sample in a study of blood T cell repertoires in COVID-19. Profiled with immunoSEQ multiplex PCR; TCRdb holds only in-frame clones, not every one. The sample includes under 250,000 clones, around four fifths seen only once; the top ten take 4%. Sequencing was carried out using peripheral blood. The receptor source for this set is a man between 50 and 59 years old with acute or convalescent COVID-19.

Only a few counts were recorded for this clone. This rearrangement joins TRBV28 to TRBJ2-7; 11 bases fit TRBD1. Germline V gene lookup returns CDR1 MDHEN and CDR2 SYDVKM. J gave up 7 bases and V 5 bases, and 7 bases lay outside the gene matches. This CDR3 contains 14 residues. CDR3 bases: TGTGCCAGCAGTACGGGACAGGGGGTCGAAGAGCAGTACTTC. As protein: CASSTGQGVEEQYF.

This clone was picked up one time. The chain joins TRBV18 to TRBJ2-5; 10 nucleotides line up with TRBD1. Trimming at V came to 2 bases and at J to 2 bases, leaving 5 bases not matched to a gene. Germline-derived CDR1 and CDR2 are KGHSH and LQKENI. CDR3 length equals 16 residues. DNA for the CDR3: TGTGCCAGCTCACCAAGGACAGGGGGATCACAAGAGACCCAGTACTTC. It translates to CASSPRTGGSQETQYF.

The chain has TRBV6-5 and TRBJ2-7; TRBD1 might be the D (5 bases). V lost 6 bases to trimming and J lost 2 bases, with 11 bases between them. The CDR3 sequence is 13 residues long. Looked up from germline, CDR1 is MNHEY and CDR2 is SVGAGI. CDR3 sequence: CASRPGITYEQYF. CDR3 DNA: TGTGCCAGCAGACCAGGGATAACCTACGAGCAGTACTTC.